The 3 T cell receptor beta chains in this list originate from one sample, sequenced in a study of cytomegalovirus exposure and HLA in healthy donors. The PCR made use of 60 Vbeta and 13 Jbeta primers. Repertoires were generated with immunoSEQ multiplex PCR, while TCRdb's copy carries only in-frame clones and drops some. Among 160,000 or so clones listed, about three quarters were seen once. Sequenced sample: PBMCs. The receptors shown here come from a man aged 40-49 years in good health and CMV-seronegative.

This clone has just one count. The chain links TRBV4-2 to TRBJ2-7, with 10 bases lining up with TRBD2. The CDR3 is 16 amino acids. V shed 0 bases and J 3 bases; nucleotides not matched to a gene: 5. Per the germline V gene, CDR1 is LGHNA and CDR2 is YNFKEQ. The CDR3 is CASSQEGERGGYEQYF. The CDR3 nucleotides read TGTGCCAGCAGCCAAGAAGGGGAGCGGGGGGGCTACGAGCAGTACTTC.

This clone has just a few counts. The chain joins TRBV5-1 to TRBJ2-1, with 11 positions matching TRBD2. The ends lost 0 bases at V and 6 bases at J; junction bases unmatched: 14. The CDR3 is made up of 19 amino acids. The germline V gene encodes CDR1 SGHRS and CDR2 YFSETQ. CDR3: CASSLGGGLAGGIGNEQFF. DNA of the CDR3: TGCGCCAGCAGCTTGGGAGGAGGGCTAGCGGGAGGTATAGGCAATGAGCAGTTCTTC.

This rearrangement joins TRBV4-3 to TRBJ1-4; 9 bases align to TRBD1. This CDR3 spans 15 amino acids. CDR1 and CDR2 (germline): LGHNA, YSLEER. With 3 bases clipped from V and 6 bases from J, the junction kept 5 bases outside the gene matches. The CDR3 nucleotides read TGCGCCAGCAGCCACCCGACAGGGGGTGATGAAAAACTGTTTTTT. Encoded protein: CASSHPTGGDEKLFF.